Described below is a single T cell receptor (beta chain) sequence and its context. In the study's own analysis: Amplification of reference gene primers provided the estimated nucleated cell counts. The assay was immunoSEQ multiplex PCR, and TCRdb's table has in-frame clones only and misses some. Clone size and the V and J calls come from that table; the DNA yielded D and trimming. The sample holds about 30,000 clones, about 90% seen once. The sample originates from a study of blood T cell repertoires in COVID-19. Study context: There were acute and convalescent COVID-19 samples, and they came from the United States, Italy and Spain. The cDNA or gDNA used as material had been derived from T cells, B-cell-depleted T cells, or PBMCs.

From germline, CDR1 is LGHDT and CDR2 YNNKEL (reference sequence). This CDR3 comprises 16 residues. Trimming took 1 base from V and 0 from J, leaving 9 bases between them. The receptor was isolated from a man aged 55 to 70 with active COVID-19. The rearrangement joins TRBV3-1 (or the pseudogene TRBV3-2) to TRBJ1-4, with D hard to call. Sequencing used peripheral blood. The CDR3 loop reads CASSQGGGTTNEKLFF. CDR3 bases: TGTGCCAGCAGCCAAGGTGGCGGTACAACTAATGAAAAACTGTTTTTT.